Following are 6 T cell receptor beta chains from one sample sequenced in a study of shared clonotypes between healthy human individuals. Assay used: immunoSEQ multiplex PCR; TCRdb lists only in-frame clones, some missing. The sample records under 2.5 million clones, under 95% being singletons. Sequenced input: naive CD4+ T cells from PBMCs. Subset described: CD45RA+ positively selected. The source is a man younger than 30 in good health. Some clones in this sample may be carry-over from other donors' samples.

The chain couples TRBV7-9 to TRBJ2-7; 9 positions agree with TRBD1. CDR1 is SEHNR and CDR2 is FQNEAQ in the germline V gene (reference sequence). The CDR3 totals 15 residues. V lost 4 bases and J lost 2; bases outside the gene matches: 6. For the CDR3, the DNA is TGTGCCAGCAGCTCGGACAGGGGTTCACCCTACGAGCAGTACTTC. This sequence encodes CASSSDRGSPYEQYF.

This clone was seen once. This chain links TRBV28 with TRBJ1-4; 7 bases are shared with TRBD1. Trimming removed 10 bases from V and 6 bases from J; junction bases left unmatched: 11. In germline, CDR1 is MDHEN, CDR2 SYDVKM. The CDR3 length is 14 residues. The CDR3 bases are TGTGCCAAGGTTACAGGGGCGTTTTATGAAAAACTGTTTTTT. As protein: CAKVTGAFYEKLFF.

The rearrangement links TRBV28 to TRBJ2-1; TRBD2 matches 13 bases. The CDR3 runs to 16 residues. V dropped 6 bases and J dropped 5; count of bases not matched to a gene: 7. Germline CDR1 reads MDHEN; CDR2 reads SYDVKM. The CDR3 DNA follows: TGTGCCAGCAGCACGCCTACTAGCGGGAGGGACAATGAGCAGTTCTTC. This encodes CASSTPTSGRDNEQFF.

The genes are TRBV29-1 and TRBJ2-5; D might be TRBD2 (7 bases). The CDR3 contains 12 residues. Germline values: CDR1 SQVTM, CDR2 ANQGSEA. Trimming stripped 5 bases from V and 5 bases from J, with 12 bases between. The CDR3 sequence is CSVNEGGETQYF. For the CDR3, the DNA is TGCAGCGTTAATGAGGGGGGGGAGACCCAGTACTTC.

CDR3 sequence reads: CASSEALGVVGAGYTF. CDR3 nucleotide sequence: TGTGCCAGCAGTGAAGCGCTGGGGGTAGTGGGAGCTGGCTACACCTTC. The rearrangement uses TRBV6-1 and TRBJ1-2; maybe TRBD1 (5 bases). The CDR3 runs 16 residues. The germline gives CDR1 MNHNS, CDR2 SASEGT. Trimming cost V 0 bases and J 7 bases, with 18 bases left between them.

The V call is TRBV5-1, the J call TRBJ2-3, with D possibly TRBD2 on 5 matching bases. The CDR3 has 17 amino acids. Looked up from germline, CDR1 is SGHRS and CDR2 is YFSETQ. V lost 0 bases and J lost 1, with 15 bases in between. The CDR3 DNA sequence: TGCGCCAGCAGCTTGGAGGACTCACAAGGTGGCACAGATACGCAGTATTTT. Encoded protein: CASSLEDSQGGTDTQYF.